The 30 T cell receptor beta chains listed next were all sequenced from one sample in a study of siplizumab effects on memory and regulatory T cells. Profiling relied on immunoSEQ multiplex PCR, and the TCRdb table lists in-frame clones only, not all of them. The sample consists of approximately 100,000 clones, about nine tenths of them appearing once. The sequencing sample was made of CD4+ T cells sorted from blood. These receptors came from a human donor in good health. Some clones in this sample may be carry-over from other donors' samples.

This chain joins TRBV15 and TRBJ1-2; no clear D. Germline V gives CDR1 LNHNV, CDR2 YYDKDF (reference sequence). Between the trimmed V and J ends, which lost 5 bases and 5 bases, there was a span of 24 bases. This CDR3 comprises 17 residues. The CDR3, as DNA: TGTGCCACCAGCCTTACCTTGGGAGGGTTAGATCAATATGGCTACACCTTC. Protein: CATSLTLGGLDQYGYTF. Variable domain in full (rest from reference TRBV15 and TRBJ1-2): DAMVIQNPRYQVTQFGKPVTLSCSQTLNHNVMYWYQQKSSQAPKLLFHYYDKDFNNEADTPDNFQSRRPNTSFCFLDIRSPGLGDTAMYLCATSLTLGGLDQYGYTFGSGTRLTVV.

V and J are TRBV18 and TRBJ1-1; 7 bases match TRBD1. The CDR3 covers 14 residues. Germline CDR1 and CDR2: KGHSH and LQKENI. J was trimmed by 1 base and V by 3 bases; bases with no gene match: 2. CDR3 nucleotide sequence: TGTGCCAGCTCACCGCCAGGGGGGAACACTGAAGCTTTCTTT. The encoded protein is CASSPPGGNTEAFF.

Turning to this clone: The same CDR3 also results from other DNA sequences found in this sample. The CDR3 DNA reads TGTGCCAGCAGTGAAGCGGGGAGCTATGGCTACACCTTC. Protein product: CASSEAGSYGYTF. The chain employs TRBV6-1 and TRBJ1-2; the D is unclear. Germline V gives CDR1 MNHNS, CDR2 SASEGT. The CDR3 contains 13 residues. V lost 0 bases, J lost 4 bases, and 6 bases lay in between.

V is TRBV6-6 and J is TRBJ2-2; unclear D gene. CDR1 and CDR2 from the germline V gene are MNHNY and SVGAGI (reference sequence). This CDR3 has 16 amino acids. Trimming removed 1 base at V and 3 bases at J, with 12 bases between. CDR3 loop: CASSYFGTRHTGELFF. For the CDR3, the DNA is TGTGCCAGCAGTTACTTCGGAACCCGACACACCGGGGAGCTGTTTTTT.

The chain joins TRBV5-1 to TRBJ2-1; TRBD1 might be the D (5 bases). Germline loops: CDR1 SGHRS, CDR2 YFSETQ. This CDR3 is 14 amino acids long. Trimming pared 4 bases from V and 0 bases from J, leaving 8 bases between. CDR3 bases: TGCGCCAGCAGCGCCGACAGCTCCTACAATGAGCAGTTCTTC. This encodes CASSADSSYNEQFF.

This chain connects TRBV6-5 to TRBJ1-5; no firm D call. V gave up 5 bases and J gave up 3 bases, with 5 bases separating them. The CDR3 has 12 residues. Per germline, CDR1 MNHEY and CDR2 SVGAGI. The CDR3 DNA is TGTGCCAGCAGTAATAACAATCAGCCCCAGCATTTT. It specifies CASSNNNQPQHF.

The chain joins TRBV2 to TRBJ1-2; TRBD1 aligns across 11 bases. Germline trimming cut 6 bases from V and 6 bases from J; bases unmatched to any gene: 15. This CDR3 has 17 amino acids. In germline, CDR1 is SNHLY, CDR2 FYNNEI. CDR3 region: CASRDLRTGGVQNGYTF. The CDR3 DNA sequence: TGTGCCAGCAGGGACCTTCGGACAGGGGGCGTACAAAATGGCTACACCTTC.

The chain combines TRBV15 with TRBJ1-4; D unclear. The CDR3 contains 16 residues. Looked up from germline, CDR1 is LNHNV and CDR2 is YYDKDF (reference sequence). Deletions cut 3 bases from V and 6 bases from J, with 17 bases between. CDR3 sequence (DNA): TGTGCCACCAGCAGTTCTAGGAGCGGAGCTTATGAAAAACTGTTTTTT. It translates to CATSSSRSGAYEKLFF.

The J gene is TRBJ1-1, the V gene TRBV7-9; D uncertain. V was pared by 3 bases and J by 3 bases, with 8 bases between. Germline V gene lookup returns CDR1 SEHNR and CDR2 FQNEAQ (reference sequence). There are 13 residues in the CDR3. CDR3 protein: CASSLTVDTEAFF. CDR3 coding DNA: TGTGCCAGCAGCTTGACGGTAGACACTGAAGCTTTCTTT.

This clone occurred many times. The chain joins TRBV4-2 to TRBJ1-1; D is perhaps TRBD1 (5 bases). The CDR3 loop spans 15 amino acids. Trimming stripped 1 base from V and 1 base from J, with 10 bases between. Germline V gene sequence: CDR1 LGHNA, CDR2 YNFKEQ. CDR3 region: CASSQADRANTEAFF. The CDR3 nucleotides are TGTGCCAGCAGCCAAGCTGACAGAGCGAACACTGAAGCTTTCTTT.

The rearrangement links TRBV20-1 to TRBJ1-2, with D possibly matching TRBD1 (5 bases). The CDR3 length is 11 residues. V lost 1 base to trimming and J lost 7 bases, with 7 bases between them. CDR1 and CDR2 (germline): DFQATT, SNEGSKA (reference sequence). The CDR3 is CSARGQGGYTF. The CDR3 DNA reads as TGCAGTGCTAGAGGGCAGGGTGGCTACACCTTC.

DNA of the CDR3: TGTGCCAGCAGCCCGCGGACAGGGAAGGAGACCCAGTACTTC. Protein product: CASSPRTGKETQYF. The chain employs TRBV7-2 and TRBJ2-5, with 8 positions matching TRBD1. The J segment lost 5 bases and the V segment lost 5 bases, leaving 7 bases of the junction unmatched. The CDR3 is 14 residues long. Germline lookup yields CDR1 SGHTA and CDR2 FQGNSA.

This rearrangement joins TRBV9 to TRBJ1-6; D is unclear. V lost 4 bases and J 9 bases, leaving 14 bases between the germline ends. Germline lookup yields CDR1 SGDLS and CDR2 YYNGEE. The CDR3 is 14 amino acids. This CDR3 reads CASSKDGEGSPLHF. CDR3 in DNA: TGTGCCAGCAGCAAGGACGGAGAGGGTTCACCCCTCCACTTT.

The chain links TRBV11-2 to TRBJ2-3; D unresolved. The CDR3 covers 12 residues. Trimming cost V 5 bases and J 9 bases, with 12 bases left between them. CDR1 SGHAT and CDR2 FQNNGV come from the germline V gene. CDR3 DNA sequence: TGTGCCAGCAGCCCTAACGTGGTGACGCAGTATTTT. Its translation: CASSPNVVTQYF.

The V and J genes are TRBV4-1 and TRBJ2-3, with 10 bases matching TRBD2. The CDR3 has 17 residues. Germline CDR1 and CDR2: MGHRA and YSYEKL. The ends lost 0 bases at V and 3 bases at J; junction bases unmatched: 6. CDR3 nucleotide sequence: TGCGCCAGCAGCCAAGATGGCCTAGCGGGAGCTACAGATACGCAGTATTTT. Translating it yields CASSQDGLAGATDTQYF.

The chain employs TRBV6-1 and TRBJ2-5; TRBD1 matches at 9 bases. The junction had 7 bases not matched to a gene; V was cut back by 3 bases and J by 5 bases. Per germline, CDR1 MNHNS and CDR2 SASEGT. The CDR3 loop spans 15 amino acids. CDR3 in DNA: TGTGCCAGCAGTGACAACAGGGGGCTGTGGGAGACCCAGTACTTC. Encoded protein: CASSDNRGLWETQYF.

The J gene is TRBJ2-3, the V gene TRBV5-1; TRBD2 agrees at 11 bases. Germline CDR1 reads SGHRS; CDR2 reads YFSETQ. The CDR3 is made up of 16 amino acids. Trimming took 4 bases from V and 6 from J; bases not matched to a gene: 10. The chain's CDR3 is CASSQSGTSGSDTQYF. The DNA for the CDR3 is TGCGCCAGCAGCCAATCCGGGACTAGCGGTTCGGATACGCAGTATTTT.

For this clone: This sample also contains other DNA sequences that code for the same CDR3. The DNA for the CDR3 is TGTGCCAGCAGCGTGGCGGGAGGTGCGAACACCGGGGAGCTGTTTTTT. Translation: CASSVAGGANTGELFF. The V and J genes are TRBV9 and TRBJ2-2; 8 bases are shared with TRBD2. Germline V lookup: CDR1 SGDLS, CDR2 YYNGEE. The CDR3 extends over 16 amino acids. With 2 bases clipped from V and 0 bases from J, the junction kept 3 bases outside the gene matches.

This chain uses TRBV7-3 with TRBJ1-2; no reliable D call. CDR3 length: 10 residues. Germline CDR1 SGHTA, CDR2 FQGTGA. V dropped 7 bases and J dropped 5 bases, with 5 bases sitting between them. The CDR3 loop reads CASTPYGYTF. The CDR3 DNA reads TGTGCCAGCACCCCTTATGGCTACACCTTC.

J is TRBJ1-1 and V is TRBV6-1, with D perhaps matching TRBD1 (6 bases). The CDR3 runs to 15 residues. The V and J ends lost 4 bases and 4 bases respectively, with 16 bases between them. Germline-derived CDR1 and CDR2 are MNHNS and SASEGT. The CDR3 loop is CASSGGHYWGTEAFF. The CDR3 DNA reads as TGTGCCAGCAGTGGGGGACACTACTGGGGCACTGAAGCTTTCTTT.

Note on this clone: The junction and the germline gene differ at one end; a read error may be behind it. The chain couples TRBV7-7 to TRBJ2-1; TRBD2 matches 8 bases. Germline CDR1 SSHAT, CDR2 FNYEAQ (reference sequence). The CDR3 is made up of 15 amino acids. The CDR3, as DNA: TGTGCTAGCAGCTCCGGGCGGGGGGCTTACAATGAGCAGTTCTTC. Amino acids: CASSSGRGAYNEQFF.

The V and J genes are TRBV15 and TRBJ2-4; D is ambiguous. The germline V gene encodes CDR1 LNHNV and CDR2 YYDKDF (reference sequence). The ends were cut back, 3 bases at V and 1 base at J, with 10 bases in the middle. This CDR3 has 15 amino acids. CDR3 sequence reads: CATSRGGVAKNIQYF. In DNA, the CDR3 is TGTGCCACCAGCAGGGGTGGAGTCGCCAAAAACATTCAGTACTTC.

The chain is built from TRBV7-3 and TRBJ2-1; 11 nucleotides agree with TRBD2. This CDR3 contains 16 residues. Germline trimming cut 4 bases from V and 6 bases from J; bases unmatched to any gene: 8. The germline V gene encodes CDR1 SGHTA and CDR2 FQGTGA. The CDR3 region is CASSSDTSGSINEQFF. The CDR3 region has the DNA TGTGCCAGCAGCTCCGACACTAGCGGGAGTATCAATGAGCAGTTCTTC.

CDR3: CASSDSANYGYTF. CDR3 in DNA: TGTGCCAGTTCGGACAGCGCTAACTATGGCTACACCTTC. The chain has TRBV6-6 and TRBJ1-2; D is possibly TRBD1 (6 bases). This CDR3 comprises 13 residues. V lost 9 bases, J lost 0 bases, and 11 bases lay in between. Germline V gene lookup returns CDR1 MNHNY and CDR2 SVGAGI (reference sequence).

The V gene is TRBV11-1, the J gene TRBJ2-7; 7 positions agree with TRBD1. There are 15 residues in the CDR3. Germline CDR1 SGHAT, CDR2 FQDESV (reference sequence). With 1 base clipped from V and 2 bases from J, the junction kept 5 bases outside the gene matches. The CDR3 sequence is CASSLEGGETYEQYF. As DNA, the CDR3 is TGTGCCAGCAGCTTAGAAGGGGGCGAAACCTACGAGCAGTACTTC. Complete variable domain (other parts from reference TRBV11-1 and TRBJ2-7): EAEVAQSPRYKITEKSQAVAFWCDPISGHATLYWYRQILGQGPELLVQFQDESVVDDSQLPKDRFSAERLKGVDSTLKIQPAELGDSAMYLCASSLEGGETYEQYFGPGTRLTVT.

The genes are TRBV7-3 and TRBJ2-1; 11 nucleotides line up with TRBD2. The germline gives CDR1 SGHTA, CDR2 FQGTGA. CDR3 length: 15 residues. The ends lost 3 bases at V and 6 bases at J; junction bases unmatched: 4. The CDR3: CASSFSGRAGNEQFF. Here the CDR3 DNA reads TGTGCCAGCAGCTTTAGCGGGAGGGCCGGCAATGAGCAGTTCTTC.

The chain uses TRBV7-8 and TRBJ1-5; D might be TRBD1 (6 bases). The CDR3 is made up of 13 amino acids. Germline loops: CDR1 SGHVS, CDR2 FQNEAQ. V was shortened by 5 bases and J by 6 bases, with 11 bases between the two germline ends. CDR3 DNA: TGTGCCAGCAGCATTACAGGGAGTCAGCCCCAGCATTTT. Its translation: CASSITGSQPQHF.

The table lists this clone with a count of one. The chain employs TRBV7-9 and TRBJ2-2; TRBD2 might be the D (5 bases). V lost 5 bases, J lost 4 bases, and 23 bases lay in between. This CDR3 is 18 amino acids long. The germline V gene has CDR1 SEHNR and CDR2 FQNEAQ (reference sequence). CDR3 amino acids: CASSGSWAGGSVTGELFF. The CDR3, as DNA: TGTGCCAGCAGCGGCAGTTGGGCGGGCGGAAGCGTCACCGGGGAGCTGTTTTTT.

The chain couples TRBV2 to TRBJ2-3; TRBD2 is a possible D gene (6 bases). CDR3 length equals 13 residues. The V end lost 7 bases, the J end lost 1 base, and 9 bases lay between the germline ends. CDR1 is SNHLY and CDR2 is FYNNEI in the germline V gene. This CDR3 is CASKASGTDTQYF. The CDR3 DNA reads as TGTGCCAGCAAGGCTAGCGGCACAGATACGCAGTATTTT.

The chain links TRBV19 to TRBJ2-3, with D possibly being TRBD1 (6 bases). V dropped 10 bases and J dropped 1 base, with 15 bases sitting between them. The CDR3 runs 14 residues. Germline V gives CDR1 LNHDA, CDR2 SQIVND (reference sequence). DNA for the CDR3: TGTGCCAATATAATAGAGGGGGGCACAGATACGCAGTATTTT. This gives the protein CANIIEGGTDTQYF.